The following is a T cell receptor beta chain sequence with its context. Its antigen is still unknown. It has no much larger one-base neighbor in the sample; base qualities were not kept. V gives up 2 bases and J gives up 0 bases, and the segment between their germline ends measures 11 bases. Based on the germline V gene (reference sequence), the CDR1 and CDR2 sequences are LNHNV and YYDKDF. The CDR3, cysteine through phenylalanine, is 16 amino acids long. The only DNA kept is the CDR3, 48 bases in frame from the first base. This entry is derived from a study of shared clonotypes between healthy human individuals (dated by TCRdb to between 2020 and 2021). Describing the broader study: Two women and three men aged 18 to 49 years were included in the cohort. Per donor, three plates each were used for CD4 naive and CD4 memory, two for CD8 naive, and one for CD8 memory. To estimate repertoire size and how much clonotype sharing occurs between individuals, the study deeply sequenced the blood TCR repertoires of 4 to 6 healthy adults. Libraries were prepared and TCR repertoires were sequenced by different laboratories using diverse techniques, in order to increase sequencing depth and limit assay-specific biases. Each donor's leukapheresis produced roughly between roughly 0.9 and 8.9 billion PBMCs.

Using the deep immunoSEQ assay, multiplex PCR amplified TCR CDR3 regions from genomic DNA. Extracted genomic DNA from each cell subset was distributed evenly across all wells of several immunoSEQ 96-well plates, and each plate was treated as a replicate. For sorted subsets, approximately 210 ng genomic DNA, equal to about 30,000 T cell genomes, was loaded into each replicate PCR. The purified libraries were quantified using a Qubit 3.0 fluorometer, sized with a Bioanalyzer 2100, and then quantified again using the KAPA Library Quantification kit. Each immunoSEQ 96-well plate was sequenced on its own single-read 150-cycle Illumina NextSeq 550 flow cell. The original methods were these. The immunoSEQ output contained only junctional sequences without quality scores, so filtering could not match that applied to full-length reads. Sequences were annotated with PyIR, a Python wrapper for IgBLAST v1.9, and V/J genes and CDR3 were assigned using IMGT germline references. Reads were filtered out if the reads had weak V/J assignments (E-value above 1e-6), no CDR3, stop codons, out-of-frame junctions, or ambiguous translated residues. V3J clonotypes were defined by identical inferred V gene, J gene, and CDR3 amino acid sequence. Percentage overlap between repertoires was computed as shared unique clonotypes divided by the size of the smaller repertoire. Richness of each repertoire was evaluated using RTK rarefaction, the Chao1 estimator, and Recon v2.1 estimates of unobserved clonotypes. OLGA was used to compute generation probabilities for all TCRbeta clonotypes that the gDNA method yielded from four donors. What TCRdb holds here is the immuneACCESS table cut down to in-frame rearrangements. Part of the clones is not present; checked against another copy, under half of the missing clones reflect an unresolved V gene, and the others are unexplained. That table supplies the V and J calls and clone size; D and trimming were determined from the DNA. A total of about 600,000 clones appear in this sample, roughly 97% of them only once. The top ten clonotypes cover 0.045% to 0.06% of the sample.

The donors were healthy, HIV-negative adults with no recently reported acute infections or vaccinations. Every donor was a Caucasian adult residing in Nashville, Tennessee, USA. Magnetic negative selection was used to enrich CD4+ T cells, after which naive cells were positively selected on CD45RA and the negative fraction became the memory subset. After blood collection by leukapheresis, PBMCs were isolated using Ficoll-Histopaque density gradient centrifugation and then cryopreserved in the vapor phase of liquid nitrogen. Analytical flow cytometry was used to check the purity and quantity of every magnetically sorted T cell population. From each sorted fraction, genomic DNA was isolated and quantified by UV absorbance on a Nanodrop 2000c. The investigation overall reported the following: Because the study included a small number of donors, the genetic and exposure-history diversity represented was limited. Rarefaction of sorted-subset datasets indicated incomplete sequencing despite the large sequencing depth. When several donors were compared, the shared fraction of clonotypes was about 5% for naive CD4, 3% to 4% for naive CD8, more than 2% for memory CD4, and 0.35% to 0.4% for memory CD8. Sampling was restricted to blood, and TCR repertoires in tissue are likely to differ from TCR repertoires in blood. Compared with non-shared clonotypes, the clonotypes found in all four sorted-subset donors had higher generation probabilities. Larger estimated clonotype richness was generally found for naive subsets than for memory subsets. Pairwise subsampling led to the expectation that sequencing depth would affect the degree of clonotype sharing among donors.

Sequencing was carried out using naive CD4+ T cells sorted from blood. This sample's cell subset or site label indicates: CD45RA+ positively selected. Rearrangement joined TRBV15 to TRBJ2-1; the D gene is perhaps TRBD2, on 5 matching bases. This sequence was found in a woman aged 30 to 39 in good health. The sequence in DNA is TGTGCCACCAGCAGAATTCTCGGGATCTCCTACAATGAGCAGTTCTTC. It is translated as CATSRILGISYNEQFF.